Shown below are 26 T cell receptor beta chains from a single sample sequenced in a study of blood T cell repertoires in COVID-19. Clones were read by immunoSEQ multiplex PCR, and TCRdb kept only the in-frame ones, dropping some. The sample has roughly 97,000 clones; approximately 80% are singletons. The sample comprised peripheral blood. Receptor source: a man between 65 and 79 years old with acute or convalescent COVID-19.

This clone was picked up a small number of times. CDR3 coding DNA: TGCGCCAGCAGCGACGGGACTACTCAAGGGGGCTATGGCTACACCTTC. Translated, it gives CASSDGTTQGGYGYTF. The chain links TRBV5-1 to TRBJ1-2, with D possibly being TRBD1 (6 bases). The germline gives CDR1 SGHRS, CDR2 YFSETQ. This CDR3 has 16 amino acids. V was trimmed by 4 bases and J by 4 bases, leaving 20 bases between them.

V usage is TRBV7-3 and J usage is TRBJ2-3, with D perhaps TRBD2 (7 bases). Germline assignment: CDR1 SGHTA and CDR2 FQGTGA. CDR3 length: 15 amino acids. The V and J ends lost 2 bases and 1 base respectively, with 10 bases between them. The CDR3: CASSLGGGGTDTQYF. Here the CDR3 DNA reads TGTGCCAGCAGCTTAGGGGGGGGCGGCACAGATACGCAGTATTTT.

The chain is built from TRBV30 and TRBJ1-1, with D possibly TRBD1 on 6 matching bases. Germline CDR1 is GTSNPN and CDR2 is SVGIG (reference sequence). V was clipped by 2 bases and J by 11 bases, with 18 bases between them. The length of the CDR3 is 13 residues. CDR3 sequence (DNA): TGTGCCTGGAGTCAGAAGCAGGGGTCTCGGGCTTTCTTT. It is translated as CAWSQKQGSRAFF.

The chain employs TRBV12-5 and TRBJ1-5; maybe TRBD1 (5 bases). CDR3 length: 15 residues. Trimming took off 2 bases at V and 3 bases at J, with 11 bases between the two ends. Looked up from germline, CDR1 is LGHNT and CDR2 is FRNRAP. The CDR3 DNA follows: TGTGCTAGTGGTTTGCCCCCGGACAACAATCAGCCCCAGCATTTT. Protein product: CASGLPPDNNQPQHF.

This clone came up once. The junction does not match germline at one end; this may be a read error. The chain links TRBV6-1 to TRBJ2-3; D perhaps matches TRBD1 (6 bases). In germline, CDR1 is MNHNS, CDR2 SASEGT. This CDR3 region has 12 residues. CDR3 amino acids: CASSDLRLGQNF. CDR3 DNA sequence: TGTGCCAGCAGTGATCTGAGGCTTGGACAGAATTTT.

The gene calls are TRBV11-3 and TRBJ2-2, with D possibly matching TRBD1 (7 bases). CDR3 length equals 13 residues. Trimming removed 2 bases at V and 7 bases at J, with 8 bases between. Germline CDR1 is SGHNT and CDR2 is YENEEA. The CDR3 DNA follows: TGTGCCAGCAGCTTACAGGGGGGCGGGGAGCTGTTTTTT. It is translated as CASSLQGGGELFF.

The chain carries TRBV28 and TRBJ1-4, with D uncertain. The CDR3 covers 16 residues. Germline CDR1 reads MDHEN; CDR2 reads SYDVKM. V was clipped by 4 bases and J by 0 bases, with 12 bases between them. As DNA, the CDR3 is TGTGCCAGCAGTTCTATGATTGGAGCAACTAATGAAAAACTGTTTTTT. Its translation: CASSSMIGATNEKLFF.

This clone was counted a few times. The chain carries TRBV5-1 and TRBJ2-3; D may be TRBD2 (6 bases). The germline V gene has CDR1 SGHRS and CDR2 YFSETQ. This CDR3 region has 14 residues. Trimming took 4 bases from V and 5 from J, leaving 14 bases between them. The CDR3, as DNA: TGCGCCAGCAGCCCATCCTTGGGGGGAGATACGCAGTATTTT. It codes for CASSPSLGGDTQYF.

J is TRBJ2-5 and V is TRBV14; D possibly corresponds to TRBD1 (6 bases). The CDR3 runs 17 residues. From germline, CDR1 is SGHDN and CDR2 FVKESK. Trimming took 0 bases from V and 0 from J, leaving 14 bases between them. CDR3 DNA: TGTGCCAGCAGCCAAGATTTCACAGGGACGTACCAAGAGACCCAGTACTTC. It specifies CASSQDFTGTYQETQYF.

The chain uses TRBV24-1 and TRBJ1-5; no reliable D call. V was shortened by 4 bases and J by 3 bases, with 9 bases between the two germline ends. In germline, CDR1 is KGHDR, CDR2 SFDVKD. The CDR3 has 14 residues. DNA of the CDR3: TGTGCCACCAGTGAGGTTGACTCCAATCAGCCCCAGCATTTT. This encodes CATSEVDSNQPQHF.

This clone was observed a single time. The V gene is TRBV5-1, the J gene TRBJ2-7; 7 bases match TRBD1. This CDR3 region has 16 residues. Germline CDR1 is SGHRS and CDR2 is YFSETQ. V gave up 0 bases and J gave up 2 bases; unmatched junction bases: 8. This CDR3 reads CASSLAPGRGPYEQYF. The CDR3 DNA reads TGCGCCAGCAGCTTGGCCCCGGGAAGGGGGCCCTACGAGCAGTACTTC.

This clone has at least ten counts. The chain has TRBV2 and TRBJ2-7; 9 nucleotides agree with TRBD1. This CDR3 spans 15 amino acids. V was pared by 6 bases and J by 2 bases, with 8 bases of the junction left unmatched. The germline V gene has CDR1 SNHLY and CDR2 FYNNEI. This chain's CDR3 is CASRPTGTGTYEQYV. The CDR3 DNA follows: TGTGCCAGCAGACCCACCGGGACAGGGACCTACGAGCAGTACGTC.

J is TRBJ2-3 and V is TRBV24-1, with a weak D call TRBD2 (6 bases). CDR1 KGHDR and CDR2 SFDVKD come from the germline V gene. This CDR3 comprises 14 residues. The germline V and J ends were trimmed by 5 bases and 2 bases, with 10 bases remaining between them. CDR3: CATSGGGNTDTQYF. CDR3 DNA: TGTGCCACCAGTGGCGGAGGGAACACAGATACGCAGTATTTT.

The V gene is TRBV24-1, the J gene TRBJ1-2; D unresolved. Germline values: CDR1 KGHDR, CDR2 SFDVKD. V lost 3 bases, J lost 4 bases, and 17 bases lay in between. The CDR3 runs 16 residues. The CDR3 sequence: CATSDIRVDGSYGYTF. As DNA, the CDR3 is TGTGCCACCAGTGATATTCGGGTCGACGGATCCTATGGCTACACCTTC.

The chain couples TRBV18 to TRBJ1-1; D unclear. Germline CDR1 KGHSH, CDR2 LQKENI. This CDR3 region has 14 residues. V lost 3 bases to trimming and J lost 1 base, with 9 bases between them. As DNA, the CDR3 is TGTGCCAGCTCACCGGTACAGAAGAACACTGAAGCTTTCTTT. Amino acid sequence: CASSPVQKNTEAFF. Filled out from reference TRBV18 and TRBJ1-1, the complete variable domain reads NAGVMQNPRHLVRRRGQEARLRCSPMKGHSHVYWYRQLPEEGLKFMVYLQKENIIDESGMPKERFSAEFPKEGPSILRIQQVVRGDSAAYFCASSPVQKNTEAFFGQGTRLTVV.

The rearrangement uses TRBV15 and TRBJ1-6; D gene unclear. CDR1 and CDR2 (germline): LNHNV, YYDKDF (reference sequence). The length of the CDR3 is 14 residues. Trimming took off 0 bases at V and 5 bases at J, with 5 bases between the two ends. The DNA of the CDR3 is TGTGCCACCAGCAGAGAGAGGGATAATTCACCCCTCCACTTT. It specifies CATSRERDNSPLHF.

This rearrangement joins TRBV18 to TRBJ1-2; the D gene is possibly TRBD1 (5 bases). Trimming removed 4 bases at V and 2 bases at J, with 11 bases between. The CDR3 length is 14 residues. CDR1 is KGHSH, CDR2 LQKENI, per germline. The CDR3 reads CASSLDGGNYGYTF. The CDR3 bases are TGTGCCAGCTCACTTGACGGGGGGAACTATGGCTACACCTTC.

The J gene is TRBJ2-2, the V gene TRBV2; 9 nucleotides match TRBD2. Trimming cost V 5 bases and J 8 bases; bases outside gene matches: 9. In germline, CDR1 is SNHLY, CDR2 FYNNEI. The CDR3 has 15 amino acids. CDR3 sequence reads: CASSIGGGATGELFF. The CDR3 region has the DNA TGTGCCAGCAGTATAGGCGGGGGGGCAACTGGGGAGCTGTTTTTT. Using reference TRBV2 and TRBJ2-2 for the parts outside the CDR3, the full variable domain is EPEVTQTPSHQVTQMGQEVILRCVPISNHLYFYWYRQILGQKVEFLVSFYNNEISEKSEIFDDQFSVERPDGSNFTLKIRSTKLEDSAMYFCASSIGGGATGELFFGEGSRLTVL.

The gene calls are TRBV29-1 and TRBJ2-1; 9 nucleotides agree with TRBD2. The CDR3 sequence is 13 residues long. After removal of 5 bases from V and 11 bases from J, the junction contained 10 bases not matched to a gene. CDR1 and CDR2 (germline): SQVTM, ANQGSEA. The CDR3 spells CSVLLPSGNQQFF. In DNA form, the CDR3 reads TGCAGCGTTCTACTCCCTAGCGGGAATCAGCAGTTCTTC.

In its sample, this clone was seen once. The rearrangement joins TRBV19 to TRBJ2-5; no firm D call. Germline values: CDR1 LNHDA, CDR2 SQIVND (reference sequence). V was cut by 5 bases and J by 2 bases, with 9 bases left in between. The CDR3 runs 13 residues. The CDR3 DNA is TGTGCCAGTAGTCCAGGTTTACAAGAGACCCAGTACTTC. Residues: CASSPGLQETQYF.

The chain is built from TRBV5-4 and TRBJ1-2; 8 nucleotides line up with TRBD1. The CDR3 length is 15 residues. CDR1 SGHNT and CDR2 YYREEE come from the germline V gene (reference sequence). V was pared by 4 bases and J by 2 bases, with 7 bases of the junction left unmatched. Here the CDR3 reads CASSPRGQVNYGYTF. The CDR3 DNA reads as TGTGCCAGCAGCCCGAGGGGACAGGTGAACTATGGCTACACCTTC.

V gene TRBV5-4 combines with J gene TRBJ2-3; TRBD2 agrees at 8 bases. V was pared by 4 bases and J by 10 bases, with 23 bases of the junction left unmatched. The CDR3 is 18 residues long. The germline V gene has CDR1 SGHNT and CDR2 YYREEE (reference sequence). Here the CDR3 DNA reads TGTGCCAGCAGCCTTGCTAATGGAGCGGGGGCCCTTATCTTCCCGCAGTATTTT. The encoded protein is CASSLANGAGALIFPQYF.

This clone has just one count. CDR3 DNA: TGTGCCAGCAGCCTAGGGACAGGGAGGACTGAAGCTTTCTTT. Translated: CASSLGTGRTEAFF. This chain uses TRBV3-1 (or the pseudogene TRBV3-2) with TRBJ1-1; 9 nucleotides line up with TRBD1. The J segment lost 5 bases and the V segment lost 4 bases, leaving 5 bases of the junction unmatched. Germline CDR1 reads LGHDT; CDR2 reads YNNKEL (reference sequence). This CDR3 is 14 amino acids long.

The chain is built from TRBV15 and TRBJ2-7; TRBD2 matches at 7 bases. Germline CDR1 LNHNV, CDR2 YYDKDF (reference sequence). Trimming took 1 base from V and 0 from J; bases not matched to a gene: 6. There are 16 residues in the CDR3. In nucleotides, the CDR3 is TGTGCCACCAGCAGAGGCATGCGGGGGTTCTCCTACGAGCAGTACGTC. Residues: CATSRGMRGFSYEQYV.

The rearrangement uses TRBV20-1 and TRBJ2-3; D is unresolved. V lost 5 bases and J 2 bases, leaving 5 bases between the germline ends. CDR3 length: 11 residues. The germline gives CDR1 DFQATT, CDR2 SNEGSKA (reference sequence). CDR3 in DNA: TGCAGTGCTCGGTCCACAGATACGCAGTATTTT. Residues: CSARSTDTQYF.

The chain is built from TRBV2 and TRBJ2-5; TRBD1 is a possible D gene (5 bases). Germline V lookup: CDR1 SNHLY, CDR2 FYNNEI. Trimming left V 5 bases short and J 5 bases short, with 15 bases between. There are 14 residues in the CDR3. This CDR3 reads CASSRSRGLETQYF. CDR3 nucleotide sequence: TGTGCCAGCAGTAGGTCAAGGGGATTGGAGACCCAGTACTTC. Full variable domain (missing parts from reference TRBV2 and TRBJ2-5): EPEVTQTPSHQVTQMGQEVILRCVPISNHLYFYWYRQILGQKVEFLVSFYNNEISEKSEIFDDQFSVERPDGSNFTLKIRSTKLEDSAMYFCASSRSRGLETQYFGPGTRLLVL.